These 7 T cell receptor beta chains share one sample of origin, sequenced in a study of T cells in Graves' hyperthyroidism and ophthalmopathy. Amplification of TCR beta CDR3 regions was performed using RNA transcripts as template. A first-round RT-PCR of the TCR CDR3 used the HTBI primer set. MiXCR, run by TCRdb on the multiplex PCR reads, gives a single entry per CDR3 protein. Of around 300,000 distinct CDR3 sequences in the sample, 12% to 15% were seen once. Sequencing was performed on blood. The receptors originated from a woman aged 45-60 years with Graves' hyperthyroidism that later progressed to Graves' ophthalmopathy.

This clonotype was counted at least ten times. This CDR3 reads CSARGRGNSPLHF. CDR3 DNA sequence: TGCAGTGCTAGGGGGAGGGGGAATTCACCCCTCCACTTT. The J gene is TRBJ1-6, the V gene TRBV20-1; tentatively, D is TRBD1 (6 bases). The V end was cut by 3 bases, the J end by 7 bases, with 10 bases between. The V gene's germline CDR1 is DFQATT and CDR2 SNEGSKA (reference sequence). The CDR3 length is 13 residues.

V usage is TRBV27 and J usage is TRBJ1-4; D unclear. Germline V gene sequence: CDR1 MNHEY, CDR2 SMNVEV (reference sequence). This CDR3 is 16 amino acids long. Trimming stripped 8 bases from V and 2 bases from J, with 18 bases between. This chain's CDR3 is CASRLGPYGTNEKLFF. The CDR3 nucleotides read TGTGCCAGCCGGTTGGGTCCCTACGGCACTAATGAAAAACTGTTTTTT.

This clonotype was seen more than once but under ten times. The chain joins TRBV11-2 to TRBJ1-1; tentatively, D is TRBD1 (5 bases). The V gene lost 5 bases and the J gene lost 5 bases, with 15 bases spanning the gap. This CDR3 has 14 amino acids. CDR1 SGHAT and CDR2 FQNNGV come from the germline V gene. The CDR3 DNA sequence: TGTGCCAGCAGCGTCGCGGGGGTGTGGACTGAAGCTTTCTTT. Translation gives CASSVAGVWTEAFF.

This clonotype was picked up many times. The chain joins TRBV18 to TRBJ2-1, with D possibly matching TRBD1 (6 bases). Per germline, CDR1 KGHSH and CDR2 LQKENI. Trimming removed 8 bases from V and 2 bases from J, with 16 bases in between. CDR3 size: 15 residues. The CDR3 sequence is CASTTRDTAYNEQFF. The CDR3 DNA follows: TGTGCCAGCACAACCCGGGACACTGCCTACAATGAGCAGTTCTTC. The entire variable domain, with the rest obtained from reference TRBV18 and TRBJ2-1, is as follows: NAGVMQNPRHLVRRRGQEARLRCSPMKGHSHVYWYRQLPEEGLKFMVYLQKENIIDESGMPKERFSAEFPKEGPSILRIQQVVRGDSAAYFCASTTRDTAYNEQFFGPGTRLTVL.

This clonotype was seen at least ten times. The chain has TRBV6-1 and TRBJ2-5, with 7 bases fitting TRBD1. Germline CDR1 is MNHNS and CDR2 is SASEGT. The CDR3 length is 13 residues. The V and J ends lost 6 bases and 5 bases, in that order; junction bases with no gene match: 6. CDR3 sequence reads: CASSLSRGETQYF. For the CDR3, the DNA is TGTGCCAGCAGCCTATCCAGGGGGGAGACCCAGTACTTC.

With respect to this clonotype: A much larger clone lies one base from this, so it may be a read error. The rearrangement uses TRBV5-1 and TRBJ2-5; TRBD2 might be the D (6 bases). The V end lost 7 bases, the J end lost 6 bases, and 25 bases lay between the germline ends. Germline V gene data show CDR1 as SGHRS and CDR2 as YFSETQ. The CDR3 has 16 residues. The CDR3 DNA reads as TGCGCCAGCCTCCTCTCGGGAGTGCGGGTCGGGAAGACCCAGTACTTC. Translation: CASLLSGVRVGKTQYF.

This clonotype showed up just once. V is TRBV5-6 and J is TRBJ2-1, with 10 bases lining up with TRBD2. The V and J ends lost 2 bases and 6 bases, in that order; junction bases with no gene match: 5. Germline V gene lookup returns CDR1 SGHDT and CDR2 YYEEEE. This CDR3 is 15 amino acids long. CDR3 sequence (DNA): TGTGCCAGCAGCTTACAGGGACTAGCGAGCAATGAGCAGTTCTTC. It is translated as CASSLQGLASNEQFF. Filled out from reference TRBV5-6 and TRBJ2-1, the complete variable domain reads DAGVTQSPTHLIKTRGQQVTLRCSPKSGHDTVSWYQQALGQGPQFIFQYYEEEERQRGNFPDRFSGHQFPNYSSELNVNALLLGDSALYLCASSLQGLASNEQFFGPGTRLTVL.